This T cell receptor beta chain came from a study of beta chain features in type 1 diabetes. Findings of the study overall: Using cDNA template may skew counts toward highly expressing activated cells. When Type 1 diabetes patients were examined, their TCRB CDR3s proved moderately but significantly shorter in all four CD4+ subsets.

About 110 mL of blood, on average, came from one heparinised draw per donor. Based on CD45RO/CCR7/CD25/CD127/CD95/CD27, CD4+ regulatory, stem cell-like memory, naive and central memory cells were sorted. Germline V lookup: CDR1 SGHTA, CDR2 FQGNSA. Trimming shortened V by 0 bases and J by 8 bases, and 16 bases separated the two germline ends. The CDR3 contains 16 residues. This clone was picked up a small number of times. Its antigen is currently unknown. Expressed TCRB transcripts were sequenced because the isolated RNA had all been reverse transcribed beforehand. A few million reads were obtained on average from naive, central memory and regulatory T cell samples. TCRdb's table, derived via immunoSEQ multiplex PCR, lists solely in-frame clones and lacks some. The table shows about 170,000 clones, with around 7.9% occurring only once.

Sequencing used central memory CD4+ T cells from blood. The origin of this receptor is a man aged 18 to 35 with type 1 diabetes. The V call is TRBV7-2, the J call TRBJ1-4; a possible D gene is TRBD1 (5 bases). This CDR3 is CASSLAGSGSGEKLFF. CDR3 coding DNA: TGTGCCAGCAGCTTAGCGGGCTCAGGGTCAGGGGAAAAACTGTTTTTT.